Listed here are 6 T cell receptor beta chains from one sample, sequenced in a study of T-cell memory formation after mild COVID-19. MiXCR, applied by TCRdb to the 5' RACE reads, yields one record per CDR3 protein. The table lists tens of thousands of distinct CDR3 sequences, 12% of them singletons. Sequencing used PBMCs or a T cell subset sorted from them (not recorded which). These receptors originate from a man in his late teens or twenties who had mild COVID-19 (a few samples of this study predate the infection). Cell type and time point are not known.

The chain links TRBV18 to TRBJ1-2; 9 nucleotides align to TRBD1. The CDR3 length is 16 residues. V shed 2 bases, J shed 1 base, and the junction held 5 bases outside the gene matches. Per germline, CDR1 KGHSH and CDR2 LQKENI. CDR3 nucleotide sequence: TGTGCCAGCTCACCAGGGACAGGGACATTTAACTATGGCTACACCTTC. Residues: CASSPGTGTFNYGYTF.

The chain carries TRBV9 and TRBJ1-2, with no clear D. From germline, CDR1 is SGDLS and CDR2 YYNGEE. Deletions cut 0 bases from V and 4 bases from J, with 13 bases between. The CDR3 contains 15 residues. CDR3 in amino acids: CASSVDDTSFYGYTF. CDR3 nucleotides: TGTGCCAGCAGCGTAGATGACACCTCCTTCTATGGCTACACCTTC. Using reference TRBV9 and TRBJ1-2 for the parts outside the CDR3, the full variable domain is DSGVTQTPKHLITATGQRVTLRCSPRSGDLSVYWYQQSLDQGLQFLIQYYNGEERAKGNILERFSAQQFPDLHSELNLSSLELGDSALYFCASSVDDTSFYGYTFGSGTRLTVV.

Turning to this clonotype: The CDR3 end shows no conserved phenylalanine or tryptophan, and so a read error is likely. CDR3 protein: CSARRGDNSPLHI. The CDR3 DNA follows: TGCAGCGCCCGACGAGGGGATAATTCACCCCTCCACATT. This chain uses TRBV29-1 with TRBJ1-6; D possibly corresponds to TRBD1 (5 bases). The CDR3 length is 13 residues. Trimming took 7 bases from V and 5 from J, leaving 12 bases between them. CDR1 and CDR2 (germline): SQVTM, ANQGSEA.

The chain carries TRBV12-3 or TRBV12-4 and TRBJ2-5; 8 nucleotides match TRBD1. There are 13 residues in the CDR3. Trimming removed 7 bases from V and 5 bases from J; junction bases left unmatched: 6. The DNA for the CDR3 is TGTGCCAGCACCCTCGGACAGGGTGAGACCCAGTACTTC. This sequence encodes CASTLGQGETQYF.

This clonotype was seen a handful of times. The chain's CDR3 is CASSSMRGDRESGANVLTF. The CDR3 DNA is TGTGCCAGCAGCTCCATGAGGGGGGACAGGGAGTCTGGGGCCAACGTCCTGACTTTC. V and J are TRBV7-2 and TRBJ2-6; 9 nucleotides line up with TRBD1. The germline V gene encodes CDR1 SGHTA and CDR2 FQGNSA. The CDR3 totals 19 residues. J was trimmed by 1 base and V by 4 bases; bases with no gene match: 11.

This clonotype was detected only a few times. The chain joins TRBV5-4 to TRBJ2-5; D is unresolved. There are 13 residues in the CDR3. Trimming took 1 base from V and 5 from J, leaving 9 bases between them. Germline lookup yields CDR1 SGHNT and CDR2 YYREEE (reference sequence). The CDR3 DNA reads TGTGCCAGCAGCTTGCAGTTTTCGGAGACCCAGTACTTC. It specifies CASSLQFSETQYF.